This TCR beta chain was retrieved from a study of T cell repertoires in cytomegalovirus infection. Looking at the study overall: It can be stated that public TCR beta signatures indicated CMV infection as well as a matching HLA type. The study, taken as a whole, reports: HLA-C-restricted CMV clonotypes gave the most frequent clonotype in two of eight donors.

The CDR3 consists of 17 residues. CDR1 is MDHEN and CDR2 is SYDVKM in the germline V gene. Germline trimming cut 6 bases from V and 0 bases from J; bases unmatched to any gene: 9. This clonotype was detected a few times. Antigen specificity is unknown. Each CDR3 protein gets one entry after TCRdb re-called the reads with MiXCR. The sample has about 50,000 distinct CDR3 sequences, about 20% seen once. This receptor was obtained from a human donor in good health (CMV status not recorded). Some clones in this sample may be carry-over from other donors' samples. Specimen: CD8+ T cells from cultured PBMCs, collected from culture after CMV antigen stimulation. The rearrangement joins TRBV28 to TRBJ1-3; 9 bases line up with TRBD1. CDR3: CASSPGDRATSGNTIYF. For the CDR3, the DNA is TGTGCCAGCAGCCCCGGGGACAGGGCAACCTCTGGAAACACCATATATTTT. The full variable domain, rest sourced from reference TRBV28 and TRBJ1-3, is DVKVTQSSRYLVKRTGEKVFLECVQDMDHENMFWYRQDPGLGLRLIYFSYDVKMKEKGDIPEGYSVSREKKERFSLILESASTNQTSMYLCASSPGDRATSGNTIYFGEGSWLTVV.